This T cell receptor beta chain was retrieved from a study of HIV-infected patients and healthy controls. Findings of the study overall: Unequal distinct sequence numbers between patients and controls complicated comparisons. CMV-associated CDR3s mostly grew nonsignificantly during therapy, while HIV-associated CDR3s declined significantly. In HIV-infected patients, the apparent post-therapy Gini index recovery did not replicate in size-matched data.

Alpha and beta constant-region primers primed reverse transcription of approximately 460 ng RNA. Separate chain-specific third strand synthesis with multiplexing indices produced the alpha and beta libraries. One primer pair amplified all rearrangements per chain; each cDNA got molecular barcodes. TCRdb recomputed calls from the 5' RACE reads with MiXCR, one row per CDR3 protein. The data hold thousands of distinct CDR3 sequences, with around 8% observed a single time. This clonotype was found many times. Antigen unknown. Whole blood was used without fractionation, so all unsorted peripheral T cells were included. This material consisted of blood, taken before antiretroviral therapy. The sequence came from an adult with HIV infection.

This chain's CDR3 is CASSWSQQGGNEQFF. CDR3 nucleotides: TGTGCCAGCAGTTGGTCTCAGCAGGGAGGCAATGAGCAGTTCTTC. The chain employs TRBV6-5 and TRBJ2-1; TRBD2 might be the D (6 bases). In germline, CDR1 is MNHEY, CDR2 SVGAGI. This CDR3 has 15 residues. Trimming stripped 4 bases from V and 6 bases from J, with 16 bases between.